The T cell receptor beta chain described here comes from a study of vaccination and CD4 T cells after COVID-19 (dated by TCRdb to between 2021 and 2024). Background for the entire study: Every convalescent patient had a positive nasal swab PCR test for SARS-CoV-2, with mild disease in about nine patients and severe disease in one. In the convalescent cohort there were six males and four females, among whom were two Hispanic individuals, seven Caucasians, two Asians and one multiracial person. Two doses of either the Pfizer-BioNTech BNT162b2 vaccine (n=8) or the Moderna mRNA-1273 vaccine (n=2) were administered to participants. Post-COVID blood samples from convalescent patients were collected a median of about 110 days after diagnosis, with a range of roughly 30 to 161 days. Post-vaccine blood samples were taken a median of roughly 75 days after the second vaccine dose, with a range of roughly 14 to 250 days. For stimulating the cultures, overlapping spike peptide pools were used, derived from SARS-CoV-2 as well as from the common cold coronaviruses HCoV-NL63, HCoV-OC43 and HCoV-229E. In control cultures, a CEFX viral epitope pool was used as positive control, an HIV-1 Nef peptide pool was used as negative control, or no peptide was added. In approximately eleven COVID-19 convalescent patients and a few infection-naive healthy vaccine recipients, the spike-specific CD4+ TCR repertoire before mRNA vaccination was compared with the repertoire after mRNA vaccination.

The investigation overall reported the following: Among convalescent patients, a median about 90% of the SARS-CoV-2-reactive clones seen after vaccination appeared only after vaccination, which suggests priming specific to the vaccine. The study included relatively few convalescent patients and did not analyze early timepoints after natural infection. The median count of SARS-CoV-2-reactive clonotypes went up from roughly 21 after infection to a few dozen after vaccination, although the change was not significant. Nearly all vaccine-specific clones in convalescent patients (304 of 307) were mono-reactive for SARS-CoV-2 spike rather than cross-reactive with common cold coronaviruses.

For this clonotype: Its antigen target is currently unknown. No qualities accompany the bases; no much larger clone lies one base away.

V is trimmed back by 4 bases and J by 8 bases, and the junction contains 7 bases that no gene match accounts for. The cysteine opens and the phenylalanine closes a CDR3 of 15 amino acids. Just CDR3 DNA is preserved here, 45 bases in frame from base 1. Per the germline V gene (reference sequence), LNHNV is the CDR1 and YYDKDF is the CDR2. Libraries were built with PCR. DNA from cultured CD4+ T cells underwent TCR sequencing with the Oncomine TCR Beta short-read assay at the Johns Hopkins FTIC core. Genomic DNA was extracted from the cultured CD4+ T cells with the QIAamp micro DNA kit. Oncomine TCR Beta libraries made from cultured CD4+ T cells were pooled using unique dual indexes and sequenced on an Illumina iSeq 100. Concerning the study's data processing: Non-productive sequences were filtered out, and CDR3s that did not start with C, did not end with F or W, or were shorter than 7 amino acids were discarded. The MANAFEST web application was used to identify antigen-specific clonotypes by comparing peptide-stimulated wells against reference wells and other culture wells. An FDR below 0.05, an odds ratio above 5, and a productive frequency above 0.1% in at least two of three replicate wells were required for clones to be considered positive. A clonotype counted as cross-reactive if it showed significant expansion both in the SARS-CoV-2 spike wells and in at least one common cold coronavirus spike condition. Levenshtein distances (stringdist) and unrooted phylogenetic trees (ape) in R version 3.6.1 were used to assess CDR3 homology. TCRdb reran the public reads through fastp at Q25 and MiXCR, keeping productive beta chains. Rows are unified per CDR3 protein, each entry keeping the most common DNA and genes. These V and J calls rely on TCRdb rather than the paper's analysis. Recorded for this sample are 11,000 to 15,000 distinct CDR3 sequences; 30% to 35% of them occurred a single time. Together, the top ten hold approximately 10% of the sample.

The meaning of the sample's treatment or condition label: approximately nine-day PBMC culture with coronavirus spike peptide pools or control peptides (ViraFEST assay). The ViraFEST assay, used in the study, expanded antigen-specific T cells with peptide pools and then identified the expanded clonotypes through TCR sequencing. Positive SARS-CoV-2 PCR tests in the convalescent patients dated from March to December 2020, before Alpha, Beta and Delta variants emerged in the United States. About 2 million PBMCs per well were cultured in IMDM with 5% human AB serum and around 10 IU/ml IL-2, plus 10 ug/ml peptide pools. Half of the culture medium was replaced with fresh IL-2-containing medium on days 3 and 7. After about 10 days of culture, CD4+ T cells were isolated by negative selection using the EasySep CD4+ T cell isolation kit. Ficoll-Paque Plus gradient centrifugation was used to isolate PBMCs from whole blood, and the isolated PBMCs were then either used fresh or cryopreserved at -140C. In general, triplicate wells were set up for every culture condition.

The sequence is built from TRBV15 and TRBJ2-1, with 11 central nucleotides matching TRBD2. The origin of this receptor is a human donor who had recovered from COVID-19. This specimen consisted of CD4+ T cells from blood, cultured in vitro, obtained after SARS-CoV-2 vaccination. CDR3 reads: CATSTTSGSFYEQFF. The DNA is as follows: TGTGCCACCAGCACAACTAGCGGGAGCTTCTATGAGCAGTTCTTC.